This T cell receptor beta chain was identified in a study of OX40 agonist ivuxolimab in advanced cancers. General observations from the study: The 0.1-3.0 mg/kg partial responders had among the lowest clonal expansion. Low normalized T-cell clonal expansion also characterized some of the nonresponders.

The protocol was immunoSEQ multiplex PCR, while the TCRdb copy is restricted to in-frame clones and leaves out a portion. This sample has around 56,000 clones, with roughly 87% found just once. Looked up from germline, CDR1 is MDHEN and CDR2 is SYDVKM. The ends lost 5 bases at V and 3 bases at J; junction bases unmatched: 17. The CDR3 is made up of 18 amino acids. As for this clone: No antigen is known for it.

The TCR originated in an adult with an advanced solid tumor such as melanoma, head and neck, liver or kidney cancer. The sequencing here drew on CD4+ or CD8+ T cells sorted from blood, taken in a trial of the OX40 agonist ivuxolimab. The chain has TRBV28 and TRBJ2-5, with 8 bases fitting TRBD2. The CDR3 reads CASSMGASGSRLEETQYF. CDR3 in DNA: TGTGCCAGCAGTATGGGGGCTAGCGGGTCCCGGCTAGAAGAGACCCAGTACTTC.